This is a list of T cell receptor beta chains from one sample in a study of blood T cell repertoires in COVID-19. Libraries were prepared by immunoSEQ multiplex PCR; TCRdb keeps only in-frame clonotypes and omits some of them. The table includes about 330,000 clones, 70% to 90% detected once. Sequencing was carried out using peripheral blood. These receptors came from a woman aged 45-65 years with active or convalescent COVID-19. Each CDR3 is given with its conserved first and last residue. Each record gives: J gene, D gene, V gene, clone size, CDR3 DNA, CDR3 protein. A D gene is named only where the DNA matches it firmly. A row's size may be missing; if present it is once, few, many or a size class.

j_call: TRBJ1-2
d_call: TRBD1
v_call: TRBV19
clone_size: .
cdr3_nt: TGTGCCAGCTACACCAAAAAATCCGGGACAGCCTATGGCTACACCTTC
cdr3_aa: CASYTKKSGTAYGYTF

j_call: TRBJ1-1
d_call: .
v_call: TRBV6-5
clone_size: .
cdr3_nt: TGTGCCAGCAGTTACGTGACAGGAGTGAACACTGAAGCTTTCTTT
cdr3_aa: CASSYVTGVNTEAFF

j_call: TRBJ2-7
d_call: TRBD2
v_call: TRBV20-1
clone_size: .
cdr3_nt: TGCAGTGCTAGTTCCGGGACTAGCGGATCCTACGAGCAGTACTTC
cdr3_aa: CSASSGTSGSYEQYF

j_call: TRBJ2-4
d_call: .
v_call: TRBV6-2/TRBV6-3
clone_size: few
cdr3_nt: TGTGCCAGCAGCCGCGCGGGGAATTTAGCCAAAAACATTCAGTACTTC
cdr3_aa: CASSRAGNLAKNIQYF

j_call: TRBJ1-5
d_call: .
v_call: TRBV7-9
clone_size: .
cdr3_nt: TGTGCCAGCAGCCCCTCCAGCGGAGGTCAGCCCCAGCATTTT
cdr3_aa: CASSPSSGGQPQHF

j_call: TRBJ2-3
d_call: TRBD1
v_call: TRBV19
clone_size: .
cdr3_nt: TGTGCCAGTAGTACTCCCGGGACAGGGGTAGATACGCAGTATTTT
cdr3_aa: CASSTPGTGVDTQYF

j_call: TRBJ1-4
d_call: .
v_call: TRBV7-9
clone_size: .
cdr3_nt: TGTGCCAGCAGCGCCCGGGACATTGCAACTAATGAAAAACTGTTTTTT
cdr3_aa: CASSARDIATNEKLFF

j_call: TRBJ2-2
d_call: .
v_call: TRBV14
clone_size: .
cdr3_nt: TGTGCCAGCAGCCAAGGTCGTTCCAGGGTGTTTACCGGGGAGCTGTTTTTT
cdr3_aa: CASSQGRSRVFTGELFF

j_call: TRBJ2-2
d_call: TRBD1
v_call: TRBV24-1
clone_size: .
cdr3_nt: TGTGCCACCAGTGCAGGGGGCGAGGACACCGGGGAGCTGTTTTTT
cdr3_aa: CATSAGGEDTGELFF

j_call: TRBJ1-5
d_call: .
v_call: TRBV7-2
clone_size: .
cdr3_nt: TGTGCCAGCAGCTCAAGCGGGGTCGATCAGCCCCAGCATTTT
cdr3_aa: CASSSSGVDQPQHF

j_call: TRBJ2-1
d_call: .
v_call: TRBV5-4
clone_size: .
cdr3_nt: TGTGCCAGCAGCCCCGATACAAATGAGCAGTTCTTC
cdr3_aa: CASSPDTNEQFF

j_call: TRBJ1-2
d_call: .
v_call: TRBV3-1/TRBV3-2
clone_size: .
cdr3_nt: TGTGCCAGCAGCCAAGGGACAAGCTATGGCTACACCTTC
cdr3_aa: CASSQGTSYGYTF

j_call: TRBJ2-7
d_call: .
v_call: TRBV11-2
clone_size: .
cdr3_nt: TGTGCCAGCAGCTTAGGATATAGCAACGAGCAGTACTTC
cdr3_aa: CASSLGYSNEQYF

j_call: TRBJ2-7
d_call: .
v_call: TRBV11-3
clone_size: .
cdr3_nt: TGTGCCAGCAGCTTCGCAGGGAACGAGCAGTACTTC
cdr3_aa: CASSFAGNEQYF

j_call: TRBJ1-4
d_call: TRBD1
v_call: TRBV7-9
clone_size: .
cdr3_nt: TGTGCCAGCGCCGAGGGGACAGGGGGCGCGTTGAATGAAAAACTGTTTTTT
cdr3_aa: CASAEGTGGALNEKLFF

j_call: TRBJ2-7
d_call: .
v_call: TRBV30
clone_size: .
cdr3_nt: TGTGCCTGGAGTGAACAGTCCTACGAGCAGTACTTC
cdr3_aa: CAWSEQSYEQYF

j_call: TRBJ2-1
d_call: .
v_call: TRBV12-3/TRBV12-4
clone_size: .
cdr3_nt: TGTGCCAGCAGTCACGCCGCAGGGAATGAGCAGTTCTTC
cdr3_aa: CASSHAAGNEQFF

j_call: TRBJ2-2
d_call: .
v_call: TRBV19
clone_size: .
cdr3_nt: TGTGCCAGTAGTATCCGGGGAACGGACACCGGGGAGCTGTTTTTT
cdr3_aa: CASSIRGTDTGELFF

j_call: TRBJ2-3
d_call: TRBD2
v_call: TRBV6-6
clone_size: .
cdr3_nt: TGTGCCAGCAGAACTAGCGGGGCCACAGATACGCAGTATTTT
cdr3_aa: CASRTSGATDTQYF

j_call: TRBJ1-3
d_call: .
v_call: TRBV7-9
clone_size: .
cdr3_nt: TGTGCCAGCAGCCTTAGTGCACAGGGAAACACCATATATTTT
cdr3_aa: CASSLSAQGNTIYF

j_call: TRBJ1-6
d_call: TRBD1
v_call: TRBV7-3
clone_size: .
cdr3_nt: TGTGCCAGCAGCTTAGGGCAGACAGGGTCACCCCTCCACTTT
cdr3_aa: CASSLGQTGSPLHF